Included here is one TCR beta chain sequence, with context. Its antigen is currently unknown. The data are from a study of vaccination and CD4 T cells after COVID-19. About the study: Cells were stimulated with overlapping spike peptide pools from SARS-CoV-2, HCoV-NL63, HCoV-OC43 and HCoV-229E.

The V gene end was trimmed by 5 bases and the J gene end by 2 bases; junction bases not matched to a gene: 0. This CDR3 has 13 amino acids. Germline V gene lookup returns CDR1 MDHEN and CDR2 SYDVKM. The sample's treatment: approximately 9-day PBMC culture with coronavirus spike peptide pools or control peptides (ViraFEST assay). Whole-study findings and limits: Convalescent patient numbers were relatively low, with no early post-infection timepoints.

The Oncomine TCR Beta short-read assay was what sequenced the DNA obtained from cultured CD4+ T cells. TCRdb redid the calling of the PCR reads with MiXCR, one entry per CDR3 protein. The sample shows around 7,900 distinct CDR3 sequences, 73% of them seen only once. The sequenced material came from CD4+ T cells from blood, cultured in vitro. The receptor was isolated from a human donor who had recovered from COVID-19. The chain employs TRBV28 and TRBJ1-5; 7 bases fit TRBD1. As DNA, the CDR3 is TGTGCCAGCAGTACAGGGGGCAATCAGCCCCAGCATTTT. Protein sequence: CASSTGGNQPQHF. The full variable domain, with the rest looked up from reference TRBV28 and TRBJ1-5, is DVKVTQSSRYLVKRTGEKVFLECVQDMDHENMFWYRQDPGLGLRLIYFSYDVKMKEKGDIPEGYSVSREKKERFSLILESASTNQTSMYLCASSTGGNQPQHFGDGTRLSIL.